The 11 T cell receptor beta chains presented below share a single source sample, sequenced in a study of shared clonotypes between healthy human individuals. TCRdb's table, derived via immunoSEQ multiplex PCR, lists solely in-frame clones and lacks some. The sample yields roughly 810,000 clones, about 96% seen once. Positively selected for CCR7, the CD45RO-negative cells used as naive CD8 cells excluded terminally differentiated effector memory CD45RA+ cells. Sequencing used naive CD8+ T cells sorted from blood. The receptors were gathered from a man aged 30 to 45 in good health.

The J gene is TRBJ1-3, the V gene TRBV7-9, with TRBD1 as a possible D gene (5 bases). Germline V gene data show CDR1 as SEHNR and CDR2 as FQNEAQ (reference sequence). V was clipped by 4 bases and J by 0 bases, with 10 bases between them. The CDR3 is 15 residues long. The CDR3 sequence: CASSSTGTSGNTIYF. CDR3 coding DNA: TGTGCCAGCAGCTCTACAGGCACCTCTGGAAACACCATATATTTT.

The chain is built from TRBV2 and TRBJ2-7, with D unresolved. This CDR3 region has 11 residues. V lost 8 bases and J 4 bases, leaving 9 bases between the germline ends. Germline CDR1 is SNHLY and CDR2 is FYNNEI. The CDR3: CASGFGYEQYF. CDR3 coding DNA: TGTGCCAGCGGCTTCGGGTACGAGCAGTACTTC.

V is TRBV5-5 and J is TRBJ1-2; maybe TRBD1 (5 bases). V was clipped by 4 bases and J by 5 bases, with 15 bases between them. There are 14 residues in the CDR3. Germline V gene sequence: CDR1 SGHKS, CDR2 YYEKEE (reference sequence). CDR3 region: CASSNRDSGYGYTF. The CDR3, as DNA: TGTGCCAGCAGCAACCGGGACTCGGGGTATGGCTACACCTTC.

This rearrangement joins TRBV28 to TRBJ2-5; either TRBD1 or TRBD2 may supply D (6 bases each). V was pared by 7 bases and J by 5 bases, with 17 bases between. CDR3 length: 14 residues. CDR1 and CDR2 (germline): MDHEN, SYDVKM. The CDR3 loop reads CASKGVQGLETQYF. CDR3 DNA sequence: TGTGCCAGCAAGGGGGTTCAGGGACTGGAGACCCAGTACTTC. Using reference TRBV28 and TRBJ2-5 for the parts outside the CDR3, the full variable domain is DVKVTQSSRYLVKRTGEKVFLECVQDMDHENMFWYRQDPGLGLRLIYFSYDVKMKEKGDIPEGYSVSREKKERFSLILESASTNQTSMYLCASKGVQGLETQYFGPGTRLLVL.

This clone was recorded once. This chain joins TRBV29-1 and TRBJ2-3; 11 bases are shared with TRBD2. V was pared by 0 bases and J by 3 bases, with 5 bases of the junction left unmatched. This CDR3 is 16 amino acids long. In germline, CDR1 is SQVTM, CDR2 ANQGSEA. CDR3: CSVEESSGRYTDTQYF. The DNA of the CDR3 is TGCAGCGTTGAAGAGTCTAGCGGGAGGTATACAGATACGCAGTATTTT.

The chain couples TRBV2 to TRBJ2-3; D remains ambiguous. The CDR3 totals 11 residues. Trimming cost V 8 bases and J 8 bases, with 11 bases left between them. Per germline, CDR1 SNHLY and CDR2 FYNNEI. The CDR3 bases are TGTGCCAGCCCTTTGGACGGTACGCAGTATTTT. It yields the protein CASPLDGTQYF.

The V call is TRBV7-9, the J call TRBJ2-7; 8 bases align to TRBD1. This CDR3 is built from 14 residues. CDR1 SEHNR and CDR2 FQNEAQ come from the germline V gene (reference sequence). V shed 5 bases and J 3 bases; nucleotides not matched to a gene: 6. CDR3 residues: CASSRETGVYEQYF. As DNA, the CDR3 is TGTGCCAGCAGCCGAGAGACAGGGGTCTACGAGCAGTACTTC.

V and J are TRBV7-8 and TRBJ2-7; 8 bases are shared with TRBD1. Germline-derived CDR1 and CDR2 are SGHVS and FQNEAQ. J gave up 0 bases and V 3 bases, and 4 bases lay outside the gene matches. The CDR3 has 15 amino acids. In DNA form, the CDR3 reads TGTGCCAGCAGCTTCCGGGACAGGCCCTCCTACGAGCAGTACTTC. This codes for CASSFRDRPSYEQYF.

CDR3 sequence reads: CASSPTPLARTSDTQYF. The CDR3 coding sequence is TGCGCCAGCAGCCCGACTCCACTAGCGAGAACTTCAGATACGCAGTATTTT. The rearrangement links TRBV5-1 to TRBJ2-3; 7 bases are a match to TRBD2. V dropped 4 bases and J dropped 4; count of bases not matched to a gene: 15. Germline V gives CDR1 SGHRS, CDR2 YFSETQ. The CDR3 contains 17 residues.

This chain connects TRBV6-5 to TRBJ2-2, with 11 bases matching TRBD2. The V and J ends lost 0 bases and 6 bases, in that order; junction bases with no gene match: 3. This CDR3 contains 16 residues. Per germline, CDR1 MNHEY and CDR2 SVGAGI. The CDR3 here is CASSYSTSGTSGELFF. The CDR3, as DNA: TGTGCCAGCAGTTACTCGACTAGCGGGACCTCCGGGGAGCTGTTTTTT.

The chain uses TRBV29-1 and TRBJ2-3; TRBD2 might be the D (5 bases). The CDR3 is 13 residues long. The V end lost 5 bases, the J end lost 4 bases, and 13 bases lay between the germline ends. Germline CDR1 SQVTM, CDR2 ANQGSEA. The CDR3, as DNA: TGCAGCGTTTTGGGGAGTGAGGCAGATACGCAGTATTTT. Translation: CSVLGSEADTQYF.